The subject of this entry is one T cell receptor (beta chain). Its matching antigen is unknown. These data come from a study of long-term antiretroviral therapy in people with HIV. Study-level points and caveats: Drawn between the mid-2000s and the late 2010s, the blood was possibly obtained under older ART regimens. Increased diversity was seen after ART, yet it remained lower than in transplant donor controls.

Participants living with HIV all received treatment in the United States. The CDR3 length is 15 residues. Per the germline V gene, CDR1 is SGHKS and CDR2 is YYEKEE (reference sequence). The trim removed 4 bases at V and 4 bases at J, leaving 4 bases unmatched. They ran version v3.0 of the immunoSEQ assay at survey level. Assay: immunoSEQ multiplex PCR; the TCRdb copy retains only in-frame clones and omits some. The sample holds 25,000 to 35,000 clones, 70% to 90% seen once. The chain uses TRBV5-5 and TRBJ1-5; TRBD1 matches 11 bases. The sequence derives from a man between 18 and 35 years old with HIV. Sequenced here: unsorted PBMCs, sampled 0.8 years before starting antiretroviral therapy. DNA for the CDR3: TGTGCCAGCAGCCCCGGGACAGGGGGGAATCAGCCCCAGCATTTT. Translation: CASSPGTGGNQPQHF.